This is a list of T cell receptor beta chains from one sample in a study of T cell responses to AZD1222 COVID-19 vaccine. Sequencing used immunoSEQ multiplex PCR; TCRdb keeps in-frame clones, though not all of them. The table includes some 130,000 clones, about 89% detected once. Source: peripheral blood, taken on day 0 of AZD1222 vaccination. Every receptor here comes from an adult in good health. The CDR3 runs from the conserved cysteine through the conserved F or W. Fields, in order: D gene, clone size, J gene, V gene, CDR3 length, CDR3 DNA, CDR3 protein. A D gene is named only where the DNA matches it firmly. A row's size may be missing; if present it is once, few, many or a size class.

NA	NA	TRBJ1-6	TRBV13	16	TGTGCCAGCAGCTACTTATCAGGATTATATAATTCACCCCTCCACTTT	CASSYLSGLYNSPLHF
TRBD2	NA	TRBJ2-3	TRBV19	14	TGTGCCAGTAGGACACGGGGGGGCACAGATACGCAGTATTTT	CASRTRGGTDTQYF
TRBD2	NA	TRBJ2-2	TRBV9	16	TGTGCCAGCAGCGTCCCCGCTAGCGGGGGTGGCGGGGAGCTGTTTTTT	CASSVPASGGGGELFF
NA	NA	TRBJ1-3	TRBV7-9	16	TGTGCCAGCAGCTTAGCGTTGGGGAGTGGTGGAAACACCATATATTTT	CASSLALGSGGNTIYF
NA	NA	TRBJ1-2	TRBV11-2	15	TGTGCCAGCAGCTTAATGTCAGACCCTAACTATGGCTACACCTTC	CASSLMSDPNYGYTF
TRBD2	few	TRBJ2-2	TRBV5-1	16	TGCGCCAGCAGCTGGGGGCTAGCGGGGAACACCGGGGAGCTGTTTTTT	CASSWGLAGNTGELFF
TRBD1	NA	TRBJ1-5	TRBV2	18	TGTGCCACCAGGAACGGACAGGGCGCTTATAGCGGGAATCAGCCCCAGCATTTT	CATRNGQGAYSGNQPQHF
TRBD2	NA	TRBJ2-1	TRBV5-6	12	TGTGCCAGCAGCCGGACTAGCGGGGGCCAGTTCTTC	CASSRTSGGQFF
NA	NA	TRBJ1-3	TRBV7-2	15	TGTGCCAGCAGCTTACCGGCAGTCGGTGGAAACACCATATATTTT	CASSLPAVGGNTIYF
TRBD1	NA	TRBJ2-3	TRBV27	16	TGTGCCAGCAGCCGACTTGGGACAGAGAGCACAGATACGCAGTATTTT	CASSRLGTESTDTQYF
NA	NA	TRBJ1-5	TRBV9	15	TGTGCCAGCAGCGTAGGGCAGGCGGGCAATCAGCCCCAGCATTTT	CASSVGQAGNQPQHF
NA	NA	TRBJ2-3	TRBV19	17	TGTGCCAGTAGCCCCAGGTTCGGGGGACTCCGCACAGATACGCAGTATTTT	CASSPRFGGLRTDTQYF
NA	NA	TRBJ2-7	TRBV5-1	18	TGCGCCAGCAGCTTATGGGGTGGTGATAGGGAGCTGGGCAACGAGCAGTACTTC	CASSLWGGDRELGNEQYF
NA	NA	TRBJ1-6	TRBV4-3	12	TGCGCCAGCGGGAGGGTTAATTCACCCCTCCACTTT	CASGRVNSPLHF
NA	NA	TRBJ2-1	TRBV3-1/TRBV3-2	14	TGTGCCAGCTCCTCTCTAGATCCCTACAATGAGCAGTTCTTC	CASSSLDPYNEQFF
TRBD1	NA	TRBJ2-3	TRBV29-1	14	TGCAGCGTCGCTCCGGGACAGGGAACAGATACGCAGTATTTT	CSVAPGQGTDTQYF
NA	NA	TRBJ2-1	TRBV19	14	TGTGCCAGTAGTATTCGGGCTGAGGTTCAAGTGCAGTTCTTC	CASSIRAEVQVQFF
NA	once	TRBJ1-1	TRBV7-3	14	TGTGCCAGCAGCTCAATGCCCGGGGACACTGAAGCTTTCTTT	CASSSMPGDTEAFF
NA	NA	TRBJ1-5	TRBV18	12	TGTGCCAGCTCAAGGGGTGGTGAGGCCCAGCATTTT	CASSRGGEAQHF
NA	NA	TRBJ1-5	TRBV19	13	TGTGCCAGTAGTACCGGTGGGGCCCTGCCCCAGCATTTT	CASSTGGALPQHF
NA	NA	TRBJ1-5	TRBV9	15	TGTGCCAGCAGCGTAGAAGGCTATAGCAATCAGCCCCAGCATTTT	CASSVEGYSNQPQHF
NA	NA	TRBJ1-2	TRBV27	14	TGTGCCAGCCGCCGGCGGGAAATAGCGGATGGCTACACCTTC	CASRRREIADGYTF
TRBD2	NA	TRBJ2-1	TRBV27	14	TGTGCCAGCACGAAGGGACTAGCGGGGAATGAGCAGTTCTTC	CASTKGLAGNEQFF
TRBD1	NA	TRBJ1-4	TRBV18	15	TGTGCCAGCTCACCACCAGGACAGGCTAATGAAAAACTGTTTTTT	CASSPPGQANEKLFF
NA	few	TRBJ2-1	TRBV11-2	12	TGTGCCAGCAGCTCAATGTCCCCCGGGCAGTTCTTC	CASSSMSPGQFF
NA	NA	TRBJ2-1	TRBV12-5	15	TGTGCTAGTGCCCCCAACACCTTCTCCTACAATGAGCAGTTCTTC	CASAPNTFSYNEQFF
NA	NA	TRBJ1-6	TRBV5-1	16	TGCGCCAGCAGCTCCCTCTATAGGGGGACTAATTCACCCCTCCACTTT	CASSSLYRGTNSPLHF
TRBD2	NA	TRBJ2-3	TRBV5-1	14	TGCGCCAGCACCCCTGCGGGGGGGACAGATACGCAGTATTTT	CASTPAGGTDTQYF
TRBD1	NA	TRBJ1-1	TRBV25-1	16	TGTGCCAGCCCAGTGATAATAGCTAGGGGGCGGACTGAAGCTTTCTTT	CASPVIIARGRTEAFF
NA	once	TRBJ1-1	TRBV6-5	12	TGTGCCAGCACCCGAACAGATACTGAAGCTTTCTTT	CASTRTDTEAFF
NA	NA	TRBJ2-7	TRBV11-2	15	TGTGCCAGCAGCTTACATTGGGGGTCAGACTACGAGCAGTACTTC	CASSLHWGSDYEQYF
NA	NA	TRBJ1-3	TRBV5-1	14	TGCGCCAGCAGCTACTCGGGGTATGGAAACACCATATATTTT	CASSYSGYGNTIYF
TRBD1	NA	TRBJ2-5	TRBV9	14	TGTGCCAGCAGCGCCAACAGGGGCCAAGAGACCCAGTACTTC	CASSANRGQETQYF
TRBD1	NA	TRBJ1-2	TRBV24-1	14	TGTGCCACCAGTGGCCGGGACAGCAACTATGGCTACACCTTC	CATSGRDSNYGYTF
NA	NA	TRBJ2-1	TRBV20-1	11	TGCAGTGCTAGTTATTACGATGAGCAGTTCTTC	CSASYYDEQFF
TRBD1	NA	TRBJ1-2	TRBV6-1	13	TGTGCCAGCAGTGACAGGGGGGCCTATGGCTACACCTTC	CASSDRGAYGYTF
NA	NA	TRBJ1-4	TRBV6-6	16	TGTGCCAGCAGGCCCGAGGGGGGGGCAACTAATGAAAAACTGTTTTTT	CASRPEGGATNEKLFF
NA	NA	TRBJ2-3	TRBV6-5	13	TGTGCCAGCAAACCGGGCGGGATAGATACGCAGTATTTT	CASKPGGIDTQYF
NA	NA	TRBJ1-4	TRBV7-2	17	TGTGCCAGCAGCTCTCGACGAACAGGGTTTACTAATGAAAAACTGTTTTTT	CASSSRRTGFTNEKLFF
NA	NA	TRBJ1-2	TRBV10-3	14	TGTGCCATCAGTGGGGGGGGAACAAACTATGGCTACACCTTC	CAISGGGTNYGYTF
TRBD1	NA	TRBJ1-4	TRBV6-5	14	TGTGCCAGCAGTATGACAGGGGGTAATGAAAAACTGTTTTTT	CASSMTGGNEKLFF
NA	NA	TRBJ1-2	TRBV7-6	15	TGTGCCAGCAGCCCGATGGGGGGGATGGACTATGGCTACACCTTC	CASSPMGGMDYGYTF
NA	NA	TRBJ1-3	TRBV4-1	16	TGCGCCAGCAGCCGTGGGCTACAGAGCTCTGGAAACACCATATATTTT	CASSRGLQSSGNTIYF
NA	NA	TRBJ1-1	TRBV7-9	13	TGTGCCAGCAGCTTAGTCTCGGACACTGAAGCTTTCTTT	CASSLVSDTEAFF
NA	NA	TRBJ1-3	TRBV5-5	14	TGTGCCAGCAGCCTCGGAGGCTCTGGAAACACCATATATTTT	CASSLGGSGNTIYF
TRBD1	NA	TRBJ2-5	TRBV4-3	15	TGCGCCAGCAGCCAAGGACAGGGGGTTCAAGAGACCCAGTACTTC	CASSQGQGVQETQYF
NA	NA	TRBJ1-5	TRBV7-9	13	TGTGCCAGCAGCTTAGATCTTAGTCAGCCCCAGCATTTT	CASSLDLSQPQHF
NA	NA	TRBJ2-3	TRBV20-1	11	TGCAGTGCTCGCCAGCGTGATACGCAGTATTTT	CSARQRDTQYF